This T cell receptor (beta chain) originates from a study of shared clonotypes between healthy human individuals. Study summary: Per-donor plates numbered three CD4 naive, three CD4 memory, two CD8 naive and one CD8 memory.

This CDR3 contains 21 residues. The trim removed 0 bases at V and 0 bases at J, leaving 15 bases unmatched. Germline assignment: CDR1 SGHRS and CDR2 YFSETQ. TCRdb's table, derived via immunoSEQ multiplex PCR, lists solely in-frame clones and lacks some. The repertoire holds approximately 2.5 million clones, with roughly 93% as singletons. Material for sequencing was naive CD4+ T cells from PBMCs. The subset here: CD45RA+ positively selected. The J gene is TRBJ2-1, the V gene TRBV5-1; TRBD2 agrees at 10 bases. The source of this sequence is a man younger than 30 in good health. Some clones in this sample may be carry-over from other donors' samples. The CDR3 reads CASSLVGPSGSFSGSYNEQFF. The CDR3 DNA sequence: TGCGCCAGCAGCTTGGTTGGCCCTAGCGGGAGTTTCTCTGGCTCCTACAATGAGCAGTTCTTC. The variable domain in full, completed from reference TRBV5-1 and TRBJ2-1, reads KAGVTQTPRYLIKTRGQQVTLSCSPISGHRSVSWYQQTPGQGLQFLFEYFSETQRNKGNFPGRFSGRQFSNSRSEMNVSTLELGDSALYLCASSLVGPSGSFSGSYNEQFFGPGTRLTVL.